These 20 T cell receptor beta chains came from one sample sequenced in a study of T-cell memory formation after mild COVID-19. TCRdb re-called the 5' RACE reads with MiXCR, one entry per CDR3 protein. Of 350,000 to 450,000 distinct CDR3 sequences in the sample, approximately 29% are singletons; the top ten hold 13%. The sample taken for sequencing was PBMCs or a T cell subset sorted from them (not recorded which). The receptor set was obtained from an adult woman who had mild COVID-19 (a few samples of this study predate the infection). Cell type and time point are not known.

The genes are TRBV9 and TRBJ2-7; D unclear. Germline V gene data show CDR1 as SGDLS and CDR2 as YYNGEE. V lost 4 bases, J lost 3 bases, and 11 bases lay in between. The CDR3 has 13 amino acids. The CDR3 region has the DNA TGTGCCAGCAGCCCAGCTGGGGACTACGAGCAGTACTTC. As protein: CASSPAGDYEQYF.

The chain joins TRBV7-6 to TRBJ2-2, with 11 bases identical to TRBD1. The CDR3 consists of 16 residues. Germline values: CDR1 SGHVS, CDR2 FNYEAQ. Trimming cost V 5 bases and J 7 bases; bases outside gene matches: 9. CDR3 protein: CASSSGQGARGGELFF. As DNA, the CDR3 is TGTGCCAGCAGCAGCGGACAGGGGGCCAGAGGCGGGGAGCTGTTTTTT.

The sample holds a few counts of this clonotype. V is TRBV15 and J is TRBJ2-7; weak D call: TRBD2 (5 bases). V lost 0 bases to trimming and J lost 2 bases, with 8 bases between them. The CDR3 sequence is 14 residues long. Germline values: CDR1 LNHNV, CDR2 YYDKDF (reference sequence). CDR3 sequence: CATSRDRGTYEQYF. The CDR3 coding sequence is TGTGCCACCAGCAGAGATCGAGGGACCTACGAGCAGTACTTC.

This chain joins TRBV6-5 and TRBJ2-1, with D perhaps matching TRBD1 or TRBD2 (6 bases each). This CDR3 contains 18 residues. Germline loops: CDR1 MNHEY, CDR2 SVGAGI. V was trimmed by 0 bases and J by 5 bases, leaving 20 bases between them. The CDR3 bases are TGTGCCAGCAGTTACTCCGATGGGGGACGGGGGCCCCACAATGAGCAGTTCTTC. Its translation is CASSYSDGGRGPHNEQFF.

This clonotype appeared a single time. This chain joins TRBV15 and TRBJ1-1; D is unclear. Between the trimmed V and J ends, which lost 6 bases and 0 bases, there was a span of 8 bases. The CDR3 consists of 13 residues. From germline, CDR1 is LNHNV and CDR2 YYDKDF (reference sequence). The CDR3 DNA follows: TGTGCCACCAGAGTCCTCTTGAACACTGAAGCTTTCTTT. Translation gives CATRVLLNTEAFF.

This clonotype was detected many times. This sequence joins TRBV6-2 or TRBV6-3 and TRBJ2-2; no clear D gene. The CDR3 totals 11 residues. Germline loops: CDR1 MNHEY, CDR2 SVGEGT. The ends were cut back, 6 bases at V and 6 bases at J, with 5 bases in the middle. Here the CDR3 reads CASSPPGELFF. CDR3 DNA sequence: TGTGCCAGCAGCCCCCCCGGGGAGCTGTTTTTT.

V gene TRBV7-8 combines with J gene TRBJ1-4; perhaps TRBD1 as D (5 bases). V was cut by 1 base and J by 5 bases, with 5 bases left in between. Germline lookup yields CDR1 SGHVS and CDR2 FQNEAQ. The CDR3 totals 13 residues. CDR3 nucleotide sequence: TGTGCCAGCAGCTTAGACAGGAATGAAAAACTGTTTTTT. It codes for CASSLDRNEKLFF.

This clonotype was observed a handful of times. J is TRBJ2-1 and V is TRBV18, with D possibly matching TRBD1 (6 bases). The germline V gene has CDR1 KGHSH and CDR2 LQKENI. The ends were cut back, 2 bases at V and 4 bases at J, with 9 bases in the middle. The length of the CDR3 is 14 residues. CDR3 coding DNA: TGTGCCAGCTCACCAACCGGACAGTACAATGAGCAGTTCTTC. As protein: CASSPTGQYNEQFF.

A few counts support this clonotype. The chain combines TRBV5-1 with TRBJ1-1, with D possibly being TRBD1 (6 bases). The germline CDR1 and CDR2 sequences are SGHRS and YFSETQ. This CDR3 is built from 15 residues. V was shortened by 5 bases and J by 0 bases, with 14 bases between the two germline ends. CDR3 amino acids: CASRSEQGLNTEAFF. In DNA form, the CDR3 reads TGCGCCAGCAGATCCGAACAGGGCCTGAACACTGAAGCTTTCTTT.

This chain connects TRBV6-5 to TRBJ2-7, with a possible D match to TRBD2 (6 bases). CDR3 length: 16 amino acids. Germline V gene lookup returns CDR1 MNHEY and CDR2 SVGAGI. Trimming removed 4 bases from V and 3 bases from J, with 19 bases in between. The CDR3 DNA sequence: TGTGCCAGCAGTTCCCTACCCGGGACTTCTAACTACGAGCAGTACTTC. This sequence encodes CASSSLPGTSNYEQYF.

V and J are TRBV5-6 and TRBJ2-7, with a possible D match to TRBD2 (7 bases). Germline-derived CDR1 and CDR2 are SGHDT and YYEEEE. The CDR3 runs 15 residues. Trimming stripped 1 base from V and 4 bases from J, with 15 bases between. CDR3 region: CASSLRTAGKYEQYF. CDR3 DNA sequence: TGTGCCAGCAGCTTGAGGACAGCGGGGAAATACGAGCAGTACTTC.

V is TRBV11-2 and J is TRBJ2-5; the match to TRBD2 covers 8 bases. Germline loops: CDR1 SGHAT, CDR2 FQNNGV. There are 15 residues in the CDR3. V was clipped by 3 bases and J by 5 bases; unmatched bases: 8. The CDR3, as DNA: TGTGCCAGCAGCTTCTCCAGCGGGGGTTCGGAGACCCAGTACTTC. It encodes CASSFSSGGSETQYF.

The chain uses TRBV29-1 and TRBJ1-1, with TRBD1 matching 9 bases. There are 13 residues in the CDR3. V was clipped by 6 bases and J by 1 base; unmatched bases: 3. CDR1 is SQVTM and CDR2 is ANQGSEA in the germline V gene. The CDR3 sequence: CSVTGGRNTEAFF. The CDR3 DNA reads TGCAGCGTGACAGGGGGAAGGAACACTGAAGCTTTCTTT.

This clonotype was recorded a few times. The chain couples TRBV20-1 to TRBJ1-1; D is unresolved. Germline V gives CDR1 DFQATT, CDR2 SNEGSKA (reference sequence). Trimming cost V 3 bases and J 5 bases, with 16 bases left between them. There are 14 residues in the CDR3. The CDR3 reads CSASISTGGTEAFF. CDR3 sequence (DNA): TGCAGTGCTAGTATATCTACGGGAGGTACTGAAGCTTTCTTT.

This clonotype was picked up one time. J is TRBJ2-6 and V is TRBV6-2 or TRBV6-3, with 7 bases aligning to TRBD1. CDR1 and CDR2 from the germline V gene are MNHEY and SVGEGT. The V segment lost 2 bases and the J segment 4 bases; nucleotides outside the gene matches: 5. The CDR3 extends over 16 amino acids. The CDR3 nucleotides read TGTGCCAGCAGTTACAACAGGGGCTCCGGGGCCAACGTCCTGACTTTC. Encoded protein: CASSYNRGSGANVLTF.

The chain uses TRBV2 and TRBJ2-5; D not certain. With 9 bases removed from V and 2 bases from J, the gap between germline ends came to 16 bases. The germline V gene encodes CDR1 SNHLY and CDR2 FYNNEI. The CDR3 runs to 14 residues. CDR3 nucleotides: TGTGCCAGGCTATACCCCGGAAAACAAGAGACCCAGTACTTC. This codes for CARLYPGKQETQYF.

This clonotype came up many times. This chain uses TRBV29-1 with TRBJ2-7; 9 bases are a match to TRBD2. With 4 bases clipped from V and 6 bases from J, the junction kept 7 bases outside the gene matches. The CDR3 spans 13 residues. The germline gives CDR1 SQVTM, CDR2 ANQGSEA. The CDR3 DNA is TGCAGCGTTGTTGGCCTAGCGGGAAGCGAGCAGTACTTC. It is translated as CSVVGLAGSEQYF.

The rearrangement uses TRBV10-3 and TRBJ1-1; D possibly corresponds to TRBD1 (6 bases). V dropped 0 bases and J dropped 5 bases, with 10 bases sitting between them. Looked up from germline, CDR1 is ENHRY and CDR2 is SYGVKD. CDR3 length: 14 amino acids. This CDR3 reads CAISESGGVTEAFF. In nucleotides, the CDR3 is TGTGCCATCAGTGAGTCAGGGGGTGTGACTGAAGCTTTCTTT.

This clonotype was detected a few times. This chain connects TRBV18 to TRBJ1-4; a weak D match, TRBD1 (6 bases). This CDR3 has 14 residues. The ends were cut back, 6 bases at V and 8 bases at J, with 16 bases in the middle. CDR1 and CDR2 from the germline V gene are KGHSH and LQKENI. This CDR3 reads CASSTLGTLEKLFF. The CDR3 bases are TGTGCCAGCTCCACCCTCGGGACACTCGAAAAACTGTTTTTT.

The chain uses TRBV24-1 and TRBJ2-7; possibly TRBD1 or TRBD2 for D (5 bases each). In germline, CDR1 is KGHDR, CDR2 SFDVKD. The CDR3 has 13 amino acids. The V gene lost 11 bases and the J gene lost 6 bases, with 19 bases spanning the gap. The DNA for the CDR3 is TGTGCCATTGGGAAGCGGAATGGGGGCGAGCAGTACTTC. Protein: CAIGKRNGGEQYF.